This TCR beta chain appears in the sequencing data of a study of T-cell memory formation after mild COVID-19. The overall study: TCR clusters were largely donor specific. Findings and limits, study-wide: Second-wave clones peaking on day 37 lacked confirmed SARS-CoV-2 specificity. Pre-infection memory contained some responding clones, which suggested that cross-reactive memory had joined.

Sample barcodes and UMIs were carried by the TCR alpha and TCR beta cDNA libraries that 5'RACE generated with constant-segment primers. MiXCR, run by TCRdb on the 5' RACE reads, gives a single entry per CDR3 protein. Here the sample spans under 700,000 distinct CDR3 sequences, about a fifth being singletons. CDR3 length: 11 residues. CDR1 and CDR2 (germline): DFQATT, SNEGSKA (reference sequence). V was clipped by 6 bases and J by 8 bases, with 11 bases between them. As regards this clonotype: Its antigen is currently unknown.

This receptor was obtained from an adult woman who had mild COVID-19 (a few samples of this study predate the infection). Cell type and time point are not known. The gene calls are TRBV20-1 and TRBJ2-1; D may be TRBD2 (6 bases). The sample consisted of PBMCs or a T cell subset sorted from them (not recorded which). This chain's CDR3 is CSAATSYEQFF. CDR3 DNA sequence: TGCAGTGCGGCGACTAGTTATGAGCAGTTCTTC.